Each of the 29 T cell receptor beta chains below was sequenced from the same sample in a study of immune cell composition in non-small cell lung cancer. Sequencing used immunoSEQ multiplex PCR; TCRdb keeps in-frame clones, though not all of them. The table shows a few thousand clones, with 60% to 85% occurring only once. Input material: lung tumor tissue. Receptors originate from a human donor with non-small cell lung cancer.

This sequence joins TRBV19 and TRBJ1-1; 9 positions agree with TRBD1. The CDR3 runs to 16 residues. V lost 3 bases to trimming and J lost 0 bases; unmatched junction nucleotides: 5. CDR1 is LNHDA and CDR2 is SQIVND in the germline V gene (reference sequence). The chain's CDR3 is CASSIGQGRLNTEAFF. Written as DNA, the CDR3 is TGTGCCAGTAGTATCGGACAGGGGAGATTGAACACTGAAGCTTTCTTT.

This clone occurred a few times. This sequence joins TRBV7-6 and TRBJ2-5, with 8 bases lining up with TRBD1. From germline, CDR1 is SGHVS and CDR2 FNYEAQ. Trimming cost V 4 bases and J 7 bases; bases outside gene matches: 8. CDR3 size: 14 residues. The CDR3 DNA reads as TGTGCCAGCAGCTCTGGGACAGGTCCGGGGACCCAGTACTTC. It specifies CASSSGTGPGTQYF.

The table lists this clone with a few counts. This chain joins TRBV10-3 and TRBJ2-2; tentative D call: TRBD1 (6 bases). Per the germline V gene, CDR1 is ENHRY and CDR2 is SYGVKD. This CDR3 is 13 amino acids long. CDR3 DNA sequence: TGTGCGGGGGCTCAACAGGGAGCGGGGGAGCTGTTTTTT. Translated: CAGAQQGAGELFF.

The chain recombines TRBV6-6 with TRBJ2-1; a weak D match, TRBD2 (6 bases). V lost 4 bases, J lost 3 bases, and 16 bases lay in between. Germline V gene data show CDR1 as MNHNY and CDR2 as SVGAGI (reference sequence). The CDR3 spans 16 residues. CDR3 sequence: CASSFGLPSDYNEQFF. In nucleotides, the CDR3 is TGTGCCAGCAGTTTCGGACTACCATCAGACTACAATGAGCAGTTCTTC.

The V gene is TRBV28, the J gene TRBJ2-3; 8 nucleotides agree with TRBD2. The germline CDR1 and CDR2 sequences are MDHEN and SYDVKM. The CDR3 has 13 amino acids. The junction had 7 bases not matched to a gene; V was cut back by 11 bases and J by 3 bases. DNA for the CDR3: TGTGCCGAGAGCGGGAGTAATACAGATACGCAGTATTTT. It is translated as CAESGSNTDTQYF. Filled out from reference TRBV28 and TRBJ2-3, the complete variable domain reads DVKVTQSSRYLVKRTGEKVFLECVQDMDHENMFWYRQDPGLGLRLIYFSYDVKMKEKGDIPEGYSVSREKKERFSLILESASTNQTSMYLCAESGSNTDTQYFGPGTRLTVL.

The CDR3 region has the DNA TGTGCCAGCAGTTACCCAGGTGGCACTGAAGCTTTCTTT. The encoded protein is CASSYPGGTEAFF. The chain has TRBV6-5 and TRBJ1-1; D is unclear. Trimming removed 2 bases at V and 4 bases at J, with 8 bases between. Germline CDR1 reads MNHEY; CDR2 reads SVGAGI. This CDR3 contains 13 residues.

This clone has only one observation. The genes are TRBV5-6 and TRBJ2-7; D gene uncertain. The CDR3 consists of 13 residues. V lost 4 bases to trimming and J lost 3 bases, with 11 bases between them. Germline lookup yields CDR1 SGHDT and CDR2 YYEEEE. This chain's CDR3 is CASSRRSFYEQYF. CDR3 bases: TGTGCCAGCAGCAGGCGGAGTTTCTACGAGCAGTACTTC.

J is TRBJ2-7 and V is TRBV4-2, with 9 bases aligning to TRBD1. Per germline, CDR1 LGHNA and CDR2 YNFKEQ. The CDR3 consists of 15 residues. Trimming at V came to 0 bases and at J to 3 bases, leaving 3 bases not matched to a gene. CDR3 coding DNA: TGTGCCAGCAGCCAAGATGGGACAGGGTTCTACGAGCAGTACTTC. The encoded protein is CASSQDGTGFYEQYF.

This clone was recorded a few times. The CDR3 here is CASSLVDSYEQYF. CDR3 nucleotides: TGTGCCAGCAGCTTGGTAGACTCCTACGAGCAGTACTTC. The rearrangement links TRBV5-6 to TRBJ2-7, with no clear D. Trimming pared 0 bases from V and 0 bases from J, leaving 4 bases between. This CDR3 comprises 13 residues. Germline V gives CDR1 SGHDT, CDR2 YYEEEE.

This clone was counted only a few times. The chain recombines TRBV27 with TRBJ1-2, with D unresolved. V shed 6 bases and J shed 4 bases, with 12 bases lying between them. Germline V gene lookup returns CDR1 MNHEY and CDR2 SMNVEV (reference sequence). This CDR3 has 13 residues. The CDR3 DNA reads TGTGCCAGCAGCCTTCGTGGTAGCTATGGCTACACCTTC. Protein: CASSLRGSYGYTF.

V usage is TRBV28 and J usage is TRBJ2-7, with unresolved D. CDR1 and CDR2 (germline): MDHEN, SYDVKM. The CDR3 has 15 residues. V was cut by 3 bases and J by 9 bases, with 21 bases left in between. The CDR3 protein is CASSLRSISLRGQYF. The CDR3 coding sequence is TGTGCCAGCAGTTTGCGGTCAATCTCTCTACGAGGGCAGTACTTC. Combining the CDR3 with reference TRBV28 and TRBJ2-7 gives the whole variable domain DVKVTQSSRYLVKRTGEKVFLECVQDMDHENMFWYRQDPGLGLRLIYFSYDVKMKEKGDIPEGYSVSREKKERFSLILESASTNQTSMYLCASSLRSISLRGQYFGPGTRLTVT.

The chain joins TRBV11-3 to TRBJ2-1; TRBD2 might be the D (6 bases). The CDR3 extends over 15 amino acids. V was trimmed by 1 base and J by 7 bases, leaving 14 bases between them. Germline assignment: CDR1 SGHNT and CDR2 YENEEA. CDR3 amino acids: CASSLGGPGGNEQFF. The CDR3 coding sequence is TGTGCCAGCAGCTTAGGAGGCCCCGGGGGTAATGAGCAGTTCTTC.

The chain employs TRBV5-1 and TRBJ2-5, with D possibly being TRBD1 (6 bases). The CDR3 is 14 residues long. The germline V and J ends were trimmed by 2 bases and 2 bases, with 10 bases remaining between them. Germline CDR1 reads SGHRS; CDR2 reads YFSETQ. CDR3 coding DNA: TGCGCCAGCAGCTTACAGGGTTTGCAAGAGACCCAGTACTTC. This gives the protein CASSLQGLQETQYF. Full variable domain (missing parts from reference TRBV5-1 and TRBJ2-5): KAGVTQTPRYLIKTRGQQVTLSCSPISGHRSVSWYQQTPGQGLQFLFEYFSETQRNKGNFPGRFSGRQFSNSRSEMNVSTLELGDSALYLCASSLQGLQETQYFGPGTRLLVL.

This clone was seen only a few times. The chain employs TRBV7-8 and TRBJ2-3; D is unclear. Germline V gene data show CDR1 as SGHVS and CDR2 as FQNEAQ. This CDR3 comprises 12 residues. Trimming took 1 base from V and 5 from J, leaving 4 bases between them. CDR3 coding DNA: TGTGCCAGCAGCTTAGGAGTAGATACGCAGTATTTT. Encoded protein: CASSLGVDTQYF. Looking up the rest from reference TRBV7-8 and TRBJ2-3 gives the full variable domain: GAGVSQSPRYKVAKRGQDVALRCDPISGHVSLFWYQQALGQGPEFLTYFQNEAQLDKSGLPSDRFFAERPEGSVSTLKIQRTQQEDSAVYLCASSLGVDTQYFGPGTRLTVL.

V is TRBV19 and J is TRBJ1-1; unclear D gene. V dropped 3 bases and J dropped 1 base, with 9 bases sitting between them. CDR1 LNHDA and CDR2 SQIVND come from the germline V gene (reference sequence). The CDR3 is made up of 14 amino acids. The CDR3 nucleotides read TGTGCCAGTAGTATGTCGTTCAGGAACACTGAAGCTTTCTTT. The encoded protein is CASSMSFRNTEAFF.

This sequence joins TRBV30 and TRBJ2-2, with D possibly TRBD2 on 6 matching bases. This CDR3 is built from 16 residues. Germline V gene lookup returns CDR1 GTSNPN and CDR2 SVGIG (reference sequence). With 0 bases removed from V and 3 bases from J, the gap between germline ends came to 14 bases. The CDR3 DNA is TGTGCCTGGAGTGTACCTCGCGGGGATTACACCGGGGAGCTGTTTTTT. Translated, it gives CAWSVPRGDYTGELFF.

This sequence joins TRBV19 and TRBJ2-5; 11 positions match TRBD2. CDR1 and CDR2 from the germline V gene are LNHDA and SQIVND (reference sequence). This CDR3 has 16 amino acids. V trimming: 3 bases; J trimming: 3 bases; junction bases outside the gene matches: 6. The CDR3 region is CASSIASGRMEETQYF. The CDR3 DNA reads TGTGCCAGTAGTATTGCTAGCGGGAGGATGGAAGAGACCCAGTACTTC.

The rearrangement uses TRBV15 and TRBJ2-2; possible D gene TRBD1, 6 bases. Between the trimmed V and J ends, which lost 3 bases and 7 bases, there was a span of 12 bases. Germline-derived CDR1 and CDR2 are LNHNV and YYDKDF (reference sequence). This CDR3 region has 14 residues. The CDR3 region is CATSRYTGIGELFF. CDR3 coding DNA: TGTGCCACCAGCAGGTATACAGGGATCGGGGAGCTGTTTTTT.

The V and J genes are TRBV2 and TRBJ2-1, with TRBD1 matching over 10 bases. Losses at the gene ends were 4 bases for V and 12 bases for J; bases not matched to a gene: 15. The germline V gene encodes CDR1 SNHLY and CDR2 FYNNEI. This CDR3 is 16 amino acids long. The CDR3 DNA reads TGTGCCAGCAGTGGACATCGACAGGGGGCGGGAGGTGGGCAGTTCTTC. Translated, it gives CASSGHRQGAGGGQFF.

The V gene is TRBV13, the J gene TRBJ2-7; the match to TRBD1 covers 10 bases. The CDR3 totals 14 residues. Germline CDR1 is PRHDT and CDR2 is FYEKMQ (reference sequence). V lost 3 bases and J lost 6; bases outside the gene matches: 5. This chain's CDR3 is CASSLGQGLPEQYF. The CDR3 coding sequence is TGTGCCAGCAGCTTGGGACAGGGGTTGCCCGAGCAGTACTTC. The variable domain in full, completed from reference TRBV13 and TRBJ2-7, reads AAGVIQSPRHLIKEKRETATLKCYPIPRHDTVYWYQQGPGQDPQFLISFYEKMQSDKGSIPDRFSAQQFSDYHSELNMSSLELGDSALYFCASSLGQGLPEQYFGPGTRLTVT.

The chain combines TRBV28 with TRBJ2-5; 8 bases map to TRBD1. The V gene's germline CDR1 is MDHEN and CDR2 SYDVKM. This CDR3 is built from 14 residues. Trimming removed 6 bases from V and 5 bases from J; junction bases left unmatched: 8. In DNA, the CDR3 is TGTGCCAGCAGCTCCCCAGGGGGCTCGGAGACCCAGTACTTC. Its translation: CASSSPGGSETQYF.

The chain is built from TRBV27 and TRBJ2-1; 10 bases are a match to TRBD2. CDR3 length: 14 residues. The V gene's germline CDR1 is MNHEY and CDR2 SMNVEV (reference sequence). V lost 5 bases and J lost 8; bases outside the gene matches: 6. CDR3 region: CASSPASGSDEQFF. The CDR3 DNA is TGTGCCAGCAGTCCGGCTAGCGGGAGCGATGAGCAGTTCTTC.

This chain joins TRBV19 and TRBJ2-7; D not resolved. Germline lookup yields CDR1 LNHDA and CDR2 SQIVND (reference sequence). The CDR3 loop spans 13 amino acids. Between the trimmed V and J ends, which lost 4 bases and 5 bases, there was a span of 12 bases. The CDR3 spells CASSKAGSHEQYF. CDR3 coding DNA: TGTGCCAGTAGTAAGGCAGGCAGCCACGAGCAGTACTTC.

This clone was observed a handful of times. The chain uses TRBV5-1 and TRBJ2-1; 9 bases agree with TRBD1. Looked up from germline, CDR1 is SGHRS and CDR2 is YFSETQ. V shed 4 bases and J 4 bases; nucleotides not matched to a gene: 6. This CDR3 comprises 15 residues. The CDR3 protein is CASSATGGQYNEQFF. Here the CDR3 DNA reads TGCGCCAGCAGCGCGACAGGGGGACAGTACAATGAGCAGTTCTTC.

This rearrangement joins TRBV19 to TRBJ1-4; D not certain. The V end lost 3 bases, the J end lost 6 bases, and 14 bases lay between the germline ends. This CDR3 is 15 amino acids long. Germline CDR1 and CDR2: LNHDA and SQIVND (reference sequence). The DNA for the CDR3 is TGTGCCAGTAGTATCGACATCATGTGGCATGAAAAACTGTTTTTT. Amino acid sequence: CASSIDIMWHEKLFF.

The chain has TRBV27 and TRBJ2-7; 7 bases map to TRBD1. V dropped 6 bases and J dropped 7; count of bases not matched to a gene: 9. From germline, CDR1 is MNHEY and CDR2 SMNVEV (reference sequence). The CDR3 is made up of 13 amino acids. CDR3 in amino acids: CASSLRQGREQYF. In DNA, the CDR3 is TGTGCCAGCAGCCTGAGACAGGGTCGAGAGCAGTACTTC.

CDR3 sequence (DNA): TGTGCCACCGGGACTAGCGGTAGCTCCTACAATGAGCAGTTCTTC. Residues: CATGTSGSSYNEQFF. The chain has TRBV10-3 and TRBJ2-1; 11 bases fit TRBD2. Losses at the gene ends were 10 bases for V and 0 bases for J; bases not matched to a gene: 5. This CDR3 is built from 15 residues. CDR1 is ENHRY and CDR2 is SYGVKD in the germline V gene.

The chain uses TRBV7-4 and TRBJ2-7, with D uncertain. The CDR3 loop spans 12 amino acids. Trimming removed 5 bases at V and 5 bases at J, with 10 bases between. The V gene's germline CDR1 is SGHVT and CDR2 SQSDAQ. The CDR3 DNA is TGTGCCAGCAGCCCCCCGAGTGACGAGCAGTACTTC. Residues: CASSPPSDEQYF.

This clone was observed a few times. The chain recombines TRBV9 with TRBJ1-2; D gene uncertain. The CDR3 runs 14 residues. Germline lookup yields CDR1 SGDLS and CDR2 YYNGEE. Trimming took 1 base from V and 4 from J, leaving 11 bases between them. The CDR3 protein is CASSVSPGLYGYTF. DNA of the CDR3: TGTGCCAGCAGCGTAAGTCCAGGTCTCTATGGCTACACCTTC.